This TCR beta chain emerged from a study of blood T cell repertoires in COVID-19. Study-wide context: From T cells, B-cell-depleted T cells, or PBMCs came the material, which was cDNA or gDNA.

This clone came up a few times. The CDR3 length is 14 residues. CDR1 and CDR2 from the germline V gene are SNHLY and FYNNEI. Trimming shortened V by 3 bases and J by 5 bases, and 13 bases separated the two germline ends. Measured with immunoSEQ multiplex PCR; TCRdb has only the in-frame clones, and not every one. The table lists 190,000 or so clones, approximately 84% of them singletons. The chain is built from TRBV2 and TRBJ1-1; perhaps TRBD1 as D (5 bases). The sample consisted of peripheral blood. This receptor was obtained from a human donor with acute or convalescent COVID-19. The donor label of this sample is uncertain. CDR3 DNA: TGTGCCAGCAGTGAGGGGGGTCCGGGGACTGAAGCTTTCTTT. This translates into CASSEGGPGTEAFF.